The clone carrying this TCR beta chain came up once. The data originate from a study of T cells in Graves' hyperthyroidism and ophthalmopathy. The source of the PBMCs was roughly 10 ml of fresh peripheral blood. RNA transcripts served as the template for amplifying TCR beta CDR3 regions. The study used the HTBI primer set for a first-round RT-PCR of the TCR CDR3. TCRdb re-derived calls from the multiplex PCR reads in MiXCR, one entry per CDR3 protein. The data hold 600,000 to 800,000 distinct CDR3 sequences, with roughly a third observed a single time. This CDR3 region has 12 residues. Germline-derived CDR1 and CDR2 are DFQATT and SNEGSKA (reference sequence).

This TCR was sampled from a woman between 35 and 50 years old with Graves' hyperthyroidism. The sequenced sample was blood. This sequence joins TRBV20-1 and TRBJ2-5, with D perhaps matching TRBD1 or TRBD2 (5 bases each). DNA of the CDR3: TGCAGCGCTCCGGGACGGGAAGAGACCCAGTACTTC. Its translation: CSAPGREETQYF.